This TCR beta chain was sequenced during a study of CXCR3-negative and CXCR3-positive naive CD8 T cells. About the research overall: The total count of TRB reads reached around 140 million, and each library contributed about 1.5 +/- 0.3 million.

Every CD8+ T cell subset underwent triplicate sorting at around 270,000 cells apiece. Regarding the study as a whole: Naive cells, whether CXCR3-negative or CXCR3-positive, had similar TRBV-TRBJ usage, while memory cells differed. TRB CDR3s were more hydrophobic in CXCR3-positive than in CXCR3-negative naive cells.

Worth noting for this clonotype: What it binds is unknown.

Researchers prepared the TRB cDNA libraries using 5' RACE with UMI labels. Reprocessing the 5' RACE reads, TCRdb reports a single entry for every CDR3 protein and omits DNA. Its table records about 80,000 distinct CDR3 sequences. The sample taken for sequencing was naive CXCR3- CD8+ T cells from blood. Sample subset: CD45RO-CCR7+CD27+CD95- naive CD8+ T cells lacking CXCR3 (TNR3-). The receptor comes from a human donor in good health. Some clones in this sample may be carry-over from other donors' samples.

This chain's CDR3 is CASSLAASSYEQYF. V usage is TRBV11-2 and J usage is TRBJ2-7. Germline V gives CDR1 SGHAT, CDR2 FQNNGV. The CDR3 runs to 14 residues.